This T cell receptor beta chain was found in a study of cytomegalovirus exposure and HLA in healthy donors. This CDR3 is built from 14 residues. Trimming removed 0 bases from V and 7 bases from J, with 10 bases in between. Germline V gives CDR1 SGHNT, CDR2 YYREEE (reference sequence). Study conclusions and caveats: A prior analysis recorded that most TCR beta V segments were productive about 87% or about 30% of the time. Across all donors, roughly uniform sequencing depth was an assumption of the presence/absence analyses.

A multiplex PCR was run with 60 Vbeta primers and 13 Jbeta primers. TCRdb's table, derived via immunoSEQ multiplex PCR, lists solely in-frame clones and lacks some. The sample has approximately 140,000 clones; approximately 85% are singletons. Comments on this clone: Its antigen is undetermined.

The origin of this receptor is a boy aged 5 to 17 in good health and CMV-seronegative. The chain links TRBV5-4 to TRBJ2-2; D not certain. The sequenced sample was PBMCs. CDR3 nucleotides: TGTGCCAGCAGCTTGGGGCAGATTGACGGGGAGCTGTTTTTT. Protein sequence: CASSLGQIDGELFF.